Sequencing of this T cell receptor (beta chain) was carried out in a study of T cell responses to AZD1222 COVID-19 vaccine. This clone was recorded once. Profiling relied on immunoSEQ multiplex PCR, and the TCRdb table lists in-frame clones only, not all of them. In the table there are 200,000 or so clones, 80% to 90% of which are singletons. CDR1 MNHEY and CDR2 SVGEGT come from the germline V gene. CDR3 size: 12 residues. Trimming cost V 6 bases and J 5 bases, with 11 bases left between them. The chain joins TRBV6-2 or TRBV6-3 to TRBJ2-7; D is ambiguous. This receptor was taken from an adult in good health. This sample comprised peripheral blood, obtained on day 0 of AZD1222 vaccination. The CDR3 region has the DNA TGTGCCAGCAGCTATGAGTTCAACGAGCAGTACTTC. The encoded protein is CASSYEFNEQYF.